This is a list of T cell receptor beta chains from one sample in a study of T cells in Graves' hyperthyroidism and ophthalmopathy. MiXCR, run by TCRdb on the multiplex PCR reads, gives a single entry per CDR3 protein. The sample consists of more than 500,000 distinct CDR3 sequences, 16% of them appearing once. What was sequenced was blood. Source of these receptors: a woman aged 25-40 years with Graves' ophthalmopathy. Both conserved end residues are part of each CDR3. The order of the fields is D gene, V gene, J gene, clone size, CDR3 DNA, CDR3 protein. A D gene is named only where the DNA matches it firmly. Clone size is shown for a subset of rows, as once, few, many or a class of expanded clone.

TRBD2	TRBV3-1	TRBJ2-1	-	TGTGCCAGCAGCCAACGGACTAGCGGGAGGAAGGGAGGGACCCAGTTCTTC	CASSQRTSGRKGGTQFF
TRBD1	TRBV7-9	TRBJ1-2	-	TGTGCCAGCAGCTTAAACACAGGGGATTATGGCTACACCTTC	CASSLNTGDYGYTF
TRBD1	TRBV4-3	TRBJ2-1	few	TGCGCCAGCAGCCAAGAGGACAGGACGAATGAGCAGTTCTTC	CASSQEDRTNEQFF
-	TRBV12-3/TRBV12-4	TRBJ1-3	-	TGTGCCAGCAGTCAACAGGGAATTGGCAACACCATATATTTT	CASSQQGIGNTIYF
-	TRBV7-6	TRBJ2-3	many	TGTGCCAGCAGCTTAGCAGGGGTTGAAGATACGCAGTATTTT	CASSLAGVEDTQYF
-	TRBV7-2	TRBJ2-7	many	TGTGCCAGCAGCTTAGTCCCTAGCACCGACTCCTACGAGCAGTACTTC	CASSLVPSTDSYEQYF
-	TRBV29-1	TRBJ2-7	-	TGCAGCGTCCGGGGTTTCTCATCCTACGAGCAGTACTTC	CSVRGFSSYEQYF
-	TRBV6-2/TRBV6-3	TRBJ2-7	many	TGTGCCAGTAACGAGCTCTCCTACGAGCAGTACTTC	CASNELSYEQYF
-	TRBV27	TRBJ2-7	many	TGTGCCAGCAGTCCTGGGTTTCGGAGGGACTCCTACGAGCAGTACTTC	CASSPGFRRDSYEQYF
-	TRBV12-3/TRBV12-4	TRBJ2-7	many	TGTGCCAGCAGCCTAGAGGGGGGCTACGAGCAGTACTTC	CASSLEGGYEQYF
TRBD1	TRBV9	TRBJ2-3	-	TGTGCCAGCACCCCTTATGGGACAGCCACAGATACGCAGTATTTT	CASTPYGTATDTQYF
TRBD2	TRBV5-4	TRBJ2-3	many	TGTGCCAGCAGCTTCCCCTTGGGGGGGGAGGCAGATACGCAGTATTTT	CASSFPLGGEADTQYF
TRBD2	TRBV15	TRBJ2-1	-	TGTGCCACCAGCAGGGGACTAGCGGGAGATGAGCAGTTCTTC	CATSRGLAGDEQFF
-	TRBV7-2	TRBJ2-7	few	TGTGCCAGCAGCTTAAAAGAACGCGAGCAGTACTTC	CASSLKEREQYF
TRBD1	TRBV27	TRBJ2-7	few	TGTGCCAGCAGTTTCAGACAGGGGACATGGGAGCAGTACTTC	CASSFRQGTWEQYF
-	TRBV24-1	TRBJ2-7	few	TGTGCCACCAGTGATTTGGGCGTTCCCCGCGGGTACGAGCAGTACTTC	CATSDLGVPRGYEQYF
-	TRBV28	TRBJ1-2	few	TGTGCCAGCAGTGTATGGGGAGGGGGCTATGGCTACACCTTC	CASSVWGGGYGYTF
-	TRBV6-2/TRBV6-3	TRBJ2-5	few	TGTGCCAGCAGTTCCCACCCCCAAGAGACCCAGTACTTC	CASSSHPQETQYF
TRBD2	TRBV25-1	TRBJ2-7	-	TGTGCCAGCAGTGAATCTCTCGGGGGGGCGGGGTTCGAGCAGTACTTC	CASSESLGGAGFEQYF
-	TRBV28	TRBJ2-1	many	TGTGCCAGCAGTTCCCCGGCGAGCGGTCACAATGAGCAGTTCTTC	CASSSPASGHNEQFF
TRBD2	TRBV20-1	TRBJ2-3	many	TGCAGTGCTTCCCGGGATGCTCGACTAGCGGGGAGCACAGATACGCAGTATTTT	CSASRDARLAGSTDTQYF
-	TRBV27	TRBJ2-7	-	TGTGCCAGCAGTTTCCCAGGACAAAACGAGCAGTACTTC	CASSFPGQNEQYF
TRBD2	TRBV10-3	TRBJ2-1	-	TGTGCCATCAGTGTAGGCGGGAGCTCCTACAATGAGCAGTTCTTC	CAISVGGSSYNEQFF
TRBD1	TRBV6-2/TRBV6-3	TRBJ2-7	many	TGTGCCAGCACTCACCCTCCGGGACAGGGGGCCTACGAGCAGTACTTC	CASTHPPGQGAYEQYF
-	TRBV4-3	TRBJ2-5	-	TGCGCCAGCAGCCAAGATCTGGGACGGCTAAAAGAGACCCGGTACTTC	CASSQDLGRLKETRYF
TRBD1	TRBV20-1	TRBJ2-7	many	TGCAGTGCTAAGACAGGGGGCCTCTTCGAGCAGTACTTC	CSAKTGGLFEQYF
TRBD1	TRBV19	TRBJ1-1	many	TGTGCCAGTAGGCTGGGACAGGGTGGAACTGAAGCTTTCTTT	CASRLGQGGTEAFF
-	TRBV20-1	TRBJ2-3	many	TGCAGTGCCAACCCCCGGTCGCTAGATACGCAGTATTTT	CSANPRSLDTQYF
TRBD1	TRBV4-3	TRBJ1-5	few	TGCGCCAGCAGCCGGCGACAGGGTCAGCCCCAGCATTTT	CASSRRQGQPQHF
-	TRBV27	TRBJ1-5	-	TGTGCCAGCAGTTCGGTCCTACGGGACCCCAATCAGCCCCAGCATTTT	CASSSVLRDPNQPQHF
TRBD2	TRBV7-2	TRBJ2-5	many	TGTGCCAGCAGCTTAGTAGCCGGTGCGGGAGTATCCCAAGAGACCCAGTACTTC	CASSLVAGAGVSQETQYF
-	TRBV15	TRBJ1-2	many	TGTGCCACCAGCAGAGACCTTCCAGCGAGTCCTAACTATGGCTACACCTTC	CATSRDLPASPNYGYTF
-	TRBV4-1	TRBJ2-1	many	TGCGCCAGCAGCCAAGAACCAGCTACTAGAACCAATGAGCAGTTCTTC	CASSQEPATRTNEQFF
-	TRBV5-6	TRBJ2-5	-	TGTGCCAGCAGCGCCTTTTTACCTTTCGAGACCCAGTACTTC	CASSAFLPFETQYF
-	TRBV4-1	TRBJ1-1	many	TGCGCCAGCAGACCCGACTCCAATGCGAACACTGAAGCTTTCTTT	CASRPDSNANTEAFF
TRBD2	TRBV7-8	TRBJ2-1	many	TGTGCCAGCAGCTTAAGGTTACGGGAGGCTGAGCAGTTCTTC	CASSLRLREAEQFF
TRBD1	TRBV5-6	TRBJ2-1	many	TGTGCCAGCAGCCCTGGAGTTAGGGACAGGAATAATGAGCAGTTCTTC	CASSPGVRDRNNEQFF
-	TRBV20-1	TRBJ2-2	-	TGCAGTGCTAGCTTTCGGGAGAAGTCTTTGACCGGGGAGCTGTTTTTT	CSASFREKSLTGELFF
TRBD1	TRBV6-1	TRBJ2-7	many	TGTGCCAGCAGTCCCCGGGACAGGAAGGGCTACGAGCAGTACTTC	CASSPRDRKGYEQYF
TRBD2	TRBV4-1	TRBJ2-7	few	TGCGCCAGCAGCCACACTTACCCGGGACTAGAGCAGTACTTC	CASSHTYPGLEQYF
TRBD2	TRBV4-2	TRBJ2-4	-	TGTGCCAGCAGCCAAGCCAAAACCGGGACTAGCGGGAGGGAAAGAAACATTCAGTACTTC	CASSQAKTGTSGRERNIQYF
TRBD2	TRBV20-1	TRBJ2-1	-	TGCAGTGCTAGCATCCCCGGGACTAGCGGGTGGGGCGAGCAGTTCTTC	CSASIPGTSGWGEQFF
-	TRBV5-1	TRBJ2-3	few	TGCGCCAGCAGCCTGACAAGACAAAGCACAGATACGCAGTATTTT	CASSLTRQSTDTQYF
-	TRBV6-1	TRBJ2-1	many	TGTGCCAGCAGTCGTTCCGACGGAAGCTACAATGAGCAGTTCTTC	CASSRSDGSYNEQFF
-	TRBV2	TRBJ1-5	-	TGTGCCAGCAGTGAAGCTGTGGGTAGACAGCCCCAGCATTTT	CASSEAVGRQPQHF
TRBD2	TRBV7-2	TRBJ2-2	-	TGTGCCAGCAGCTCGGGGACTAGCGGGTACGGGGAGCTGTTTTTT	CASSSGTSGYGELFF
TRBD1	TRBV15	TRBJ1-2	-	TGTGCCACCGAACAGGGGGCGGGGTATGGCTACACCTTC	CATEQGAGYGYTF
TRBD1	TRBV6-1	TRBJ2-7	-	TGTGCCAGCAGTATAACAGGGGACTCCTACGAGCAGTACTTC	CASSITGDSYEQYF
-	TRBV25-1	TRBJ2-5	few	TGTGCCAGCAGTTCCACGGCACTCCAGCGAGAGACCCAGTACTTC	CASSSTALQRETQYF
-	TRBV7-2	TRBJ2-3	many	TGTGCCAGCAGCTCAGCGTTTAGCACAGATACGCAGTATTTT	CASSSAFSTDTQYF
-	TRBV20-1	TRBJ1-6	-	TGCAGTGCTAGAGTGAGGGGTGATAATTCACCCCTCCACTTT	CSARVRGDNSPLHF
-	TRBV3-1	TRBJ2-2	many	TGTGCCAGCAGCCCCCGTAGGGGCTTAAACACCGGGGAGCTGTTTTTT	CASSPRRGLNTGELFF
TRBD2	TRBV11-3	TRBJ2-1	many	TGTGCCAGCAGCCCGAGGATGGGCGGGAGGGCCTACAATGAGCAGTTCTTC	CASSPRMGGRAYNEQFF
TRBD1	TRBV9	TRBJ2-1	few	TGTGCCAGCAGCGTAGTGGGACAGGGCAATGAGCAGTTCTTC	CASSVVGQGNEQFF
-	TRBV7-2	TRBJ2-2	few	TGTGCCAGCAACTCTAGGTTAAGGGCGAACACCGGGGAGCTGTTTTTT	CASNSRLRANTGELFF
-	TRBV7-9	TRBJ2-7	many	TGTGCCAGCAGCCCACTAGAAGGGTTTCCCTACGAGCAGTACTTC	CASSPLEGFPYEQYF
-	TRBV7-2	TRBJ1-1	many	TGTGCCAGCAGCCCAGCGGCCCACCTCCTCCGGGGCACTGAAGCTTTCTTT	CASSPAAHLLRGTEAFF
TRBD1	TRBV11-2	TRBJ1-2	many	TGTGCCAGCAGCTTAGATGCTTATGGGACAGGGGCAGGTCGCTATGGCTACACCTTC	CASSLDAYGTGAGRYGYTF
-	TRBV7-2	TRBJ2-1	many	TGTGCCAGCAGCTTAGTCGGGTGGGACAATGAGCAGTTCTTC	CASSLVGWDNEQFF
TRBD1	TRBV19	TRBJ2-1	few	TGTGCCAGTACCCCCGGACAGGGTGCTAGCTCCTACAATGAGCAGTTCTTC	CASTPGQGASSYNEQFF